Here is one T cell receptor beta chain with its context. Original analysis: It was from reference gene primer amplification that nucleated cell counts were estimated. Produced via immunoSEQ multiplex PCR; TCRdb's table is partial and in-frame only. V and J calls and clone size are as listed in that table; D and trimming were resolved from the DNA. The data hold roughly 120,000 clones, with roughly four fifths observed a single time. Losses at the gene ends were 3 bases for V and 8 bases for J; bases not matched to a gene: 7. There are 15 residues in the CDR3. Germline V gene data show CDR1 as MNHEY and CDR2 as SMNVEV (reference sequence). The sample belongs to a study of blood T cell repertoires in COVID-19. Study-level information: COVID-19 samples, acute and convalescent, were from the United States, Italy and Spain. T cells, B-cell-depleted T cells, or PBMCs provided the cDNA or gDNA that served as material.

This chain connects TRBV27 to TRBJ1-5; 10 bases line up with TRBD1. Sequencing used peripheral blood. This clonotype originated in a woman aged 60-75 years with acute or convalescent COVID-19. Here the CDR3 reads CASSLAGTGAKPQHF. DNA of the CDR3: TGTGCCAGCAGTTTGGCCGGGACAGGGGCTAAGCCCCAGCATTTT.